This entry describes one TCR beta chain. These data come from a study of blood T cell repertoires in COVID-19. At the level of the study: Collection of acute and convalescent COVID-19 samples took place in the United States, Italy and Spain. PBMCs, B-cell-depleted T cells, or T cells provided the cDNA or gDNA that made up the material.

How the authors handled the data: Reference gene primers were amplified, and this amplification served to estimate nucleated cell counts. Clones were read by immunoSEQ multiplex PCR, and TCRdb kept only the in-frame ones, dropping some. Clone size and the V and J calls come from that table; the DNA yielded D and trimming. There are around 150,000 clones in the sample; about 88% occur only once, and roughly a tenth lies in the top ten. Input material: peripheral blood. The clonotype originates from a man in his fifties with active or convalescent COVID-19.

The CDR3: CASSLRQAGYTF. CDR3 nucleotide sequence: TGTGCCAGCAGTCTTCGACAGGCTGGCTACACCTTC. The rearrangement links TRBV2 to TRBJ1-2; perhaps TRBD1 as D (6 bases). V gave up 5 bases and J gave up 7 bases, with 11 bases separating them. The length of the CDR3 is 12 residues. Germline assignment: CDR1 SNHLY and CDR2 FYNNEI.